This section outlines one T cell receptor beta chain sequence together with its context. Its antigen is unidentified. The germline V gene has CDR1 SGHTA and CDR2 FQGNSA. V dropped 5 bases and J dropped 9 bases, with 11 bases sitting between them. This CDR3 comprises 13 residues. In the authors' methods: Without quality scores, immunoSEQ junctional reads could not be filtered like full-length reads. Sequenced by immunoSEQ multiplex PCR; TCRdb stores in-frame clones only, minus some. That table furnishes V, J and clone size, whereas the DNA furnished D and trimming. Seen here are 2 million to 2.5 million clones, approximately 94% observed once, and the top ten hold roughly 0.13%. These data belong to a study of shared clonotypes between healthy human individuals. Study-level background: CD4 naive cells filled three plates per donor, CD4 memory three, CD8 naive two and CD8 memory one. Whole-study results and caveats: Clonotype sharing among donors was thought likely to change with sequencing depth.

Within Nashville, Tennessee resided all donors, each a Caucasian adult. Sequences were obtained from naive CD4+ T cells sorted from blood. Noted subset: CD45RA+ positively selected. This receptor was identified in a man aged 18-30 years in good health. The chain joins TRBV7-2 to TRBJ1-6; no clear D gene. CDR3 in amino acids: CASSPHPTSPLHF. CDR3 bases: TGTGCCAGCAGCCCCCACCCGACTTCACCCCTCCACTTT. The full variable domain, in which reference TRBV7-2 and TRBJ1-6 provide the parts outside the CDR3, is GAGVSQSPSNKVTEKGKDVELRCDPISGHTALYWYRQSLGQGLEFLIYFQGNSAPDKSGLPSDRFSAERTGGSVSTLTIQRTQQEDSAVYLCASSPHPTSPLHFGNGTRLTVT.